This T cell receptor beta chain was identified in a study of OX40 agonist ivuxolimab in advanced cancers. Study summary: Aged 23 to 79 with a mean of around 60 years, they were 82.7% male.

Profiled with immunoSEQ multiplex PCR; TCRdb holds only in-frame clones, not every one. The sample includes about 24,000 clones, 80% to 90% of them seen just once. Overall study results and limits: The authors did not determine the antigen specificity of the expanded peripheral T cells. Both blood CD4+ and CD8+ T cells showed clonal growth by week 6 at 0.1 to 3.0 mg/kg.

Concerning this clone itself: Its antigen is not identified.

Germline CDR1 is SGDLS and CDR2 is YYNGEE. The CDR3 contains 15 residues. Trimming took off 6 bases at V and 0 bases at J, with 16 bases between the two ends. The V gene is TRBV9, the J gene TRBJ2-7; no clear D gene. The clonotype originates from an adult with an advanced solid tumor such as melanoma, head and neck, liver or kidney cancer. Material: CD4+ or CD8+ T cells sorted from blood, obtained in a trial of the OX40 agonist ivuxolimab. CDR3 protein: CASIGPVRNSYEQYF. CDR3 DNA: TGTGCCAGCATCGGCCCGGTAAGGAACTCCTACGAGCAGTACTTC.